This T cell receptor (beta chain) was recorded in a study of shared T cell receptors in the human thymus listed by TCRdb under 2021. For context, the study as a whole: The study examined how self-reactive, shared T-cell receptor alpha chains are generated in the human thymus.

CDR1 and CDR2 were assigned from the germline V gene as KGHSH and LQKENI. Including the terminal cysteine and phenylalanine, the CDR3 comprises 13 residues. The read is trimmed to its CDR3 DNA, 39 bases read in frame from base 1. Cut back by 3 bases and 2 bases, the V and J ends lie 7 bases apart. Details on this clone: Its target antigen remains unknown. Qualities for individual bases were not recorded, and no much larger clone is one base off. The same CDR3 arises from other DNA sequences in this sample as well.

The library was obtained by the immunoSEQ multiplex PCR assay. What TCRdb holds here is the immuneACCESS table cut down to in-frame rearrangements. Part of the clones is not present; checked against another copy, under half of the missing clones reflect an unresolved V gene, and the others are unexplained. The sample table records some 660,000 clones; about 90% of these occur just once. The ten largest make up more than 0.009% of the sample. The data also belong to a second study, concerning human thymus T cells. The second study reports: In Finland, the donors were immunologically healthy infants who were having open corrective cardiac surgery for congenital heart defects. Thymus tissue was obtained as surgical resects removed during corrective cardiac surgery. Biased V and J gene segment usage appeared to be present in both thymic and peripheral blood repertoires. According to the related research, thymic TCR repertoires were highly overlapping among unrelated individuals. The study described the TCR alpha and beta repertoires in roughly 8 infant thymus samples and a handful of matching peripheral blood samples. The infant donors were about 7 to 250 days old, and the cohort included roughly six males and a couple of females. After being mechanically released from the tissue, thymocytes were kept at -70 degrees C in pellets of about 9-32 million cells. Genomic DNA was extracted from frozen cell pellets with a QIAsymphony instrument. Using the immunoSEQ multiplex PCR assay, the TCRB and TCRAD loci were amplified from a standardized quantity of quality-controlled genomic DNA. The V(D)J region was spanned by amplicons of a length sufficient to cover the CDR3 and to identify V and J genes. The amplicons were sequenced on an Illumina platform via the commercial immunoSEQ service. Primer bias and sequencing errors were corrected as previously described, and TCRAD and TCRB definitions were based on the IMGT database. Repertoires were analysed with immunoSEQ Analyzer 3.0 and VDJTools, covering basic statistics, V/J segment usage, diversity estimates, rarefaction and pairwise overlap. Chao1, ChaoE, Efron-Thisted, Shannon and inverse Simpson indices were used to estimate diversity, which was also estimated on datasets down-sampled to the smallest sample. Repertoire overlap was assessed by strict matching of CDR3 nucleotide sequence, V gene and J gene, and clustering was done by Jaccard-based multidimensional scaling. On average, about 810,000 unique TCRB clonotypes were obtained from thymus samples, compared with roughly 84,000 from blood samples.

Sample: thymocytes. Here the chain combines TRBV18 and TRBJ1-2; the D gene assignment is ambiguous. This sequence originates from a boy less than two years old with a congenital heart defect. Donor details come from another sample of the same person, matched by shared clones. The sequence in DNA is TGTGCCAGCTCACCGGGAGGAAACTATGGCTACACCTTC. It encodes CASSPGGNYGYTF.